These 2 T cell receptor beta chains were sequenced from one sample in a study of CD8 T cells in Susac syndrome. Random hexamers were used to reverse transcribe roughly 0.5 to 1 ug of RNA. TCRdb reprocessed the immunoSEQ multiplex PCR reads with MiXCR, giving one entry per CDR3 protein. The table shows about 81,000 distinct CDR3 sequences, with over 85% occurring only once. The sample comprised CD8+ T cells from PBMCs. The receptor source for this set is a human donor with Susac syndrome.

The CDR3 region is CASSLGQQNEKLFF. The CDR3 coding sequence is TGTGCCAGCAGCTTGGGACAGCAGAATGAAAAACTGTTTTTT. The chain couples TRBV5-6 to TRBJ1-4; TRBD1 is a possible D gene (5 bases). The CDR3 spans 14 residues. Germline V CDR1 and CDR2: SGHDT, YYEEEE. The V end lost 0 bases, the J end lost 5 bases, and 8 bases lay between the germline ends.

In DNA, the CDR3 is TGTGCCAGCAGCCTCCCCAGCGGGAGGTCCTTAAGCTCCTACAATGAGCAGTTCTTC. It encodes CASSLPSGRSLSSYNEQFF. The genes are TRBV7-9 and TRBJ2-1; the match to TRBD2 covers 9 bases. The CDR3 covers 19 residues. Germline values: CDR1 SEHNR, CDR2 FQNEAQ (reference sequence). The junction had 14 bases not matched to a gene; V was cut back by 5 bases and J by 0 bases.